These 18 T cell receptor beta chains were all obtained from the same sample, sequenced in a study of PD-1 and CTLA-4 blockade in melanoma. Profiling relied on immunoSEQ multiplex PCR, and the TCRdb table lists in-frame clones only, not all of them. The sample lists around 29,000 clones, about 88% occurring once. The input for sequencing was CD8+ T cells from peripheral blood, taken before anti-PD-1 treatment. These receptors all stem from a human donor with melanoma.

This clone has only one observation. V usage is TRBV19 and J usage is TRBJ1-5, with a weak D call TRBD1 (6 bases). The germline V gene has CDR1 LNHDA and CDR2 SQIVND (reference sequence). CDR3 size: 15 residues. The V end was cut by 1 base, the J end by 1 base, with 8 bases between. CDR3 residues: CASSIGTASNQPQHF. In DNA form, the CDR3 reads TGTGCCAGTAGTATAGGGACAGCCAGCAATCAGCCCCAGCATTTT.

This chain joins TRBV11-2 and TRBJ1-1; D call uncertain. Germline-derived CDR1 and CDR2 are SGHAT and FQNNGV. V shed 3 bases and J shed 5 bases, with 10 bases lying between them. The CDR3 covers 13 residues. The CDR3 nucleotides read TGTGCCAGCAGCTTTACGTGGGGTACTGAAGCTTTCTTT. This translates into CASSFTWGTEAFF.

This clone was picked up one time. The rearrangement uses TRBV7-9 and TRBJ2-5; 10 nucleotides line up with TRBD2. Germline trimming cut 5 bases from V and 3 bases from J; bases unmatched to any gene: 6. Germline loops: CDR1 SEHNR, CDR2 FQNEAQ (reference sequence). This CDR3 has 15 amino acids. The CDR3, as DNA: TGTGCCAGCAGCCCCAGCGGGGGGGCCGAAGAGACCCAGTACTTC. It codes for CASSPSGGAEETQYF.

The chain uses TRBV24-1 and TRBJ2-1; D might be TRBD2 (6 bases). Germline V CDR1 and CDR2: KGHDR, SFDVKD. The germline V and J ends were trimmed by 2 bases and 2 bases, with 15 bases remaining between them. The CDR3 covers 17 residues. The CDR3 DNA follows: TGTGCCACCAGTGATTCCCCTAGCGTTTACGCCTACAATGAGCAGTTCTTC. Its protein is CATSDSPSVYAYNEQFF.

The J gene is TRBJ1-5, the V gene TRBV19; 11 nucleotides agree with TRBD1. V gave up 3 bases and J gave up 0 bases; unmatched junction bases: 4. The CDR3 has 17 residues. Per the germline V gene, CDR1 is LNHDA and CDR2 is SQIVND (reference sequence). The CDR3 DNA is TGTGCCAGTAGTATGGGACAGGGGGGATATAGCAATCAGCCCCAGCATTTT. Its protein product is CASSMGQGGYSNQPQHF. Filled out from reference TRBV19 and TRBJ1-5, the complete variable domain reads DGGITQSPKYLFRKEGQNVTLSCEQNLNHDAMYWYRQDPGQGLRLIYYSQIVNDFQKGDIAEGYSVSREKKESFPLTVTSAQKNPTAFYLCASSMGQGGYSNQPQHFGDGTRLSIL.

The chain joins TRBV4-1 to TRBJ2-3; 9 bases agree with TRBD2. The V gene end was trimmed by 5 bases and the J gene end by 4 bases; junction bases not matched to a gene: 10. Germline CDR1 is MGHRA and CDR2 is YSYEKL. This CDR3 is built from 16 residues. The CDR3 loop is CASSMQAGGNADTQYF. For the CDR3, the DNA is TGCGCCAGCAGCATGCAAGCGGGAGGTAACGCAGATACGCAGTATTTT.

The chain couples TRBV7-9 to TRBJ2-2; a weak D match, TRBD2 (6 bases). Trimming pared 8 bases from V and 2 bases from J, leaving 12 bases between. The germline V gene has CDR1 SEHNR and CDR2 FQNEAQ (reference sequence). The CDR3 consists of 14 residues. The CDR3 coding sequence is TGTGCCAGCCGGGAGCGCTTAAACACCGGGGAGCTGTTTTTT. This gives the protein CASRERLNTGELFF. Based on the CDR3 plus reference TRBV7-9 and TRBJ2-2, the full variable domain is DTGVSQNPRHKITKRGQNVTFRCDPISEHNRLYWYRQTLGQGPEFLTYFQNEAQLEKSRLLSDRFSAERPKGSFSTLEIQRTEQGDSAMYLCASRERLNTGELFFGEGSRLTVL.

A single count supports this clone. V usage is TRBV6-2 or TRBV6-3 and J usage is TRBJ2-1, with D uncertain. The CDR3 consists of 13 residues. Per germline, CDR1 MNHEY and CDR2 SVGEGT. With 2 bases removed from V and 5 bases from J, the gap between germline ends came to 7 bases. CDR3 DNA: TGTGCCAGCAGTTACGGGGTCGACAATGAGCAGTTCTTC. Translation: CASSYGVDNEQFF.

The chain recombines TRBV29-1 with TRBJ2-1, with TRBD2 matching over 10 bases. Trimming removed 7 bases from V and 6 bases from J; junction bases left unmatched: 6. The CDR3 runs 13 residues. Germline V lookup: CDR1 SQVTM, CDR2 ANQGSEA. For the CDR3, the DNA is TGCAGCGCCGGGACTAGCGAGAGCAATGAGCAGTTCTTC. Translating it yields CSAGTSESNEQFF.

The chain recombines TRBV7-2 with TRBJ2-6, with D possibly TRBD2 on 5 matching bases. The length of the CDR3 is 18 residues. V lost 4 bases to trimming and J lost 0 bases, with 16 bases between them. CDR1 is SGHTA and CDR2 is FQGNSA in the germline V gene. The CDR3 coding sequence is TGTGCCAGCAGCTCTGGGCTAGCTGCAAGCTCTGGGGCCAACGTCCTGACTTTC. Translating gives CASSSGLAASSGANVLTF.

Only one count was recorded for this clone. The chain employs TRBV13 and TRBJ2-1; tentative D call: TRBD1 (6 bases). Trimming shortened V by 1 base and J by 14 bases, and 12 bases separated the two germline ends. This CDR3 is 12 amino acids long. CDR1 PRHDT and CDR2 FYEKMQ come from the germline V gene (reference sequence). The CDR3 reads CASSLEAAGEFF. The CDR3 nucleotides read TGTGCCAGCAGCTTAGAGGCGGCAGGGGAGTTCTTC. Variable domain in full (rest from reference TRBV13 and TRBJ2-1): AAGVIQSPRHLIKEKRETATLKCYPIPRHDTVYWYQQGPGQDPQFLISFYEKMQSDKGSIPDRFSAQQFSDYHSELNMSSLELGDSALYFCASSLEAAGEFFGPGTRLTVL.

The V gene is TRBV27, the J gene TRBJ2-6, with 9 bases fitting TRBD1. This CDR3 has 16 residues. V dropped 11 bases and J dropped 0; count of bases not matched to a gene: 8. The germline V gene has CDR1 MNHEY and CDR2 SMNVEV (reference sequence). The CDR3 loop is CASWGTGNSGANVLTF. In DNA, the CDR3 is TGTGCCTCCTGGGGGACAGGGAACTCTGGGGCCAACGTCCTGACTTTC.

The chain has TRBV6-5 and TRBJ1-2; maybe TRBD1 (5 bases). CDR1 and CDR2 from the germline V gene are MNHEY and SVGAGI. This CDR3 spans 15 amino acids. V was clipped by 4 bases and J by 6 bases, with 18 bases between them. CDR3 protein: CASSFPWGPEDGYTF. CDR3 nucleotides: TGTGCCAGCAGTTTCCCCTGGGGACCCGAGGATGGCTACACCTTC.

The V call is TRBV7-8, the J call TRBJ1-1; D remains unclear. The V end was cut by 5 bases, the J end by 0 bases, with 10 bases between. CDR3 length equals 14 residues. The germline V gene has CDR1 SGHVS and CDR2 FQNEAQ. CDR3 amino acids: CASSPRLVNTEAFF. The CDR3 nucleotides read TGTGCCAGCAGCCCCAGGTTAGTGAACACTGAAGCTTTCTTT.

This rearrangement joins TRBV5-6 to TRBJ1-1; D not certain. V was shortened by 4 bases and J by 0 bases, with 13 bases between the two germline ends. The CDR3 contains 15 residues. In germline, CDR1 is SGHDT, CDR2 YYEEEE. This CDR3 reads CASSPDGLLNTEAFF. CDR3 DNA: TGTGCCAGCAGCCCGGACGGGCTGCTGAACACTGAAGCTTTCTTT.

V is TRBV4-2 and J is TRBJ1-1, with D perhaps TRBD1 (5 bases). Germline V gene lookup returns CDR1 LGHNA and CDR2 YNFKEQ. This CDR3 is 15 amino acids long. V dropped 3 bases and J dropped 0 bases, with 11 bases sitting between them. CDR3 nucleotides: TGTGCCAGCAGCCACCCGGACAACATGAACACTGAAGCTTTCTTT. Protein sequence: CASSHPDNMNTEAFF.

V usage is TRBV28 and J usage is TRBJ2-5; weak D call: TRBD1 (6 bases). CDR1 and CDR2 from the germline V gene are MDHEN and SYDVKM. V lost 2 bases, J lost 3 bases, and 7 bases lay in between. The CDR3 has 13 residues. The CDR3 is CASSLTGKETQYF. The CDR3 region has the DNA TGTGCCAGCAGTTTAACAGGGAAAGAGACCCAGTACTTC.

The genes are TRBV27 and TRBJ2-7; 8 nucleotides line up with TRBD1. Trimming took 8 bases from V and 2 from J; bases not matched to a gene: 8. The CDR3 sequence is 14 residues long. The germline gives CDR1 MNHEY, CDR2 SMNVEV (reference sequence). Here the CDR3 DNA reads TGTGCCAGCGGTCGACAGGGGCTTCCCTACGAGCAGTACTTC. Encoded protein: CASGRQGLPYEQYF.